This T cell receptor beta chain was sequenced during a study of blood T cell repertoires in COVID-19. The CDR3 sequence is 14 residues long. V was pared by 4 bases and J by 6 bases, with 4 bases of the junction left unmatched. From germline, CDR1 is MGHDK and CDR2 SYGVNS. Produced via immunoSEQ multiplex PCR; TCRdb's table is partial and in-frame only. Counted here are hundreds of thousands of clones, 87% occurring once; the ten biggest clones make up around 6%. The receptor was derived from a woman in her thirties with acute COVID-19. Sequenced sample: PBMCs or T cells enriched from blood (not recorded which). The chain employs TRBV25-1 and TRBJ2-3, with 10 bases fitting TRBD1. The CDR3 nucleotides read TGTGCCAGCAGTGGGACAGGGGGGTGGGATACGCAGTATTTT. Encoded protein: CASSGTGGWDTQYF.